This TCR beta chain is drawn from a study of a mutant IDH1 vaccine in newly diagnosed glioma. Time point specified: week 47, end of study. Doses of 300 ug of mutant IDH1 20-mer peptide were given with topical imiquimod. To note about this clone: Its antigen is not known.

The CDR3 extends over 15 amino acids. Trimming removed 5 bases from V and 0 bases from J, with 11 bases in between. Germline V gene sequence: CDR1 SGHTA, CDR2 FQGNSA. TCRdb's copy holds only in-frame clones and misses some; the assay was immunoSEQ multiplex PCR. The repertoire holds around 84,000 clones, with approximately 78% as singletons. The sequence was obtained from a middle-aged man with glioma. This sequence joins TRBV7-2 and TRBJ2-1; the D gene is possibly TRBD1 (5 bases). Source: PBMCs, taken from a glioma patient whose treatment included an IDH1 peptide vaccine. CDR3 in DNA: TGTGCCAGCAGCCCCACAGGAATCTCCTACAATGAGCAGTTCTTC. Translation: CASSPTGISYNEQFF. The entire variable domain, with the rest obtained from reference TRBV7-2 and TRBJ2-1, is as follows: GAGVSQSPSNKVTEKGKDVELRCDPISGHTALYWYRQSLGQGLEFLIYFQGNSAPDKSGLPSDRFSAERTGGSVSTLTIQRTQQEDSAVYLCASSPTGISYNEQFFGPGTRLTVL.